The 2 T cell receptor beta chains below come from one sample, sequenced in a study of T cell changes during pregnancy in multiple sclerosis. This table comes from immunoSEQ multiplex PCR, and its TCRdb copy is limited to in-frame clones, with some not included. Among around 62,000 clones listed, roughly nine tenths were seen once. Material: peripheral blood, obtained in the third trimester of pregnancy. Source of these receptors: a female donor with multiple sclerosis, enrolled in a pregnancy study.

The rearrangement links TRBV6-4 to TRBJ1-2, with 7 nucleotides matching TRBD1. Unmatched junction bases numbered 18, after V lost 2 bases and J lost 12 bases. Per the germline V gene, CDR1 is MRHNA and CDR2 is SNTAGT. The CDR3 sequence is 16 residues long. For the CDR3, the DNA is TGTGCCAGCAGTGACGGGTCGCCAGGGGGACTCCTAGGTAACACCTTC. This translates into CASSDGSPGGLLGNTF.

About this clone: Distinct nucleotide sequences in the sample also encode this CDR3. The chain recombines TRBV19 with TRBJ2-7; TRBD2 aligns across 9 bases. Germline V gene data show CDR1 as LNHDA and CDR2 as SQIVND (reference sequence). The CDR3 loop spans 13 amino acids. The junction had 2 bases not matched to a gene; V was cut back by 6 bases and J by 2 bases. In DNA form, the CDR3 reads TGTGCCAGTAGGGCTAGCGGGACCTACGAGCAGTACTTC. It encodes CASRASGTYEQYF.